This T cell receptor beta chain was observed in a study of glioma-infiltrating T cells. This clonotype was observed a few times. TCR alpha and beta CDR3 regions were amplified from RNA using iRepertoire nested multiplex PCR. TCRdb reprocessed the multiplex PCR reads via MiXCR and lists one record per CDR3 protein. The repertoire has more than 300,000 distinct CDR3 sequences, around 38% of them found once; the top ten carry approximately 12%. This TCR was recovered from a human donor with low-grade glioma or glioblastoma, undergoing nonglioma brain surgery, or in good health (not recorded which). Sequencing was carried out using glioma tissue, nonneoplastic brain tissue, or PBMCs (not recorded which).

CDR3 in DNA: TGTGCCAGCAGTTCCACAGGTGAGCAGTTCTTC. It codes for CASSSTGEQFF. The chain is built from TRBV27 and TRBJ2-1; weak D call: TRBD1 (5 bases). Per germline, CDR1 MNHEY and CDR2 SMNVEV (reference sequence). This CDR3 has 11 residues. The V end lost 4 bases, the J end lost 9 bases, and 7 bases lay between the germline ends.